This TCR beta chain comes out of a study of blood T cells in healthy people across ages. The J segment lost 2 bases and the V segment lost 4 bases, leaving 7 bases of the junction unmatched. This CDR3 region has 16 residues. CDR1 SGDLS and CDR2 YYNGEE come from the germline V gene. For the second PCR, which ran for about 6 to 12 cycles, a sample-barcoded 5' primer and a J-beta primer mix were used. TCRdb re-analysed the 5' RACE reads in MiXCR, keeping a single row per CDR3 protein. The table lists more than 600,000 distinct CDR3 sequences, approximately 25% of them singletons. This sample was shared with a second study, whose subject was T cells of mothers and their children. As that report states: The effect of thymic selection on TCR recombination output is similar between related and unrelated pairs.

This receptor was identified in a boy between 10 and 17 years old in good health. The chain couples TRBV9 to TRBJ1-5, with TRBD1 matching over 9 bases. The sample comprised blood. This chain's CDR3 is CASSPGTGPRNQPQHF. For the CDR3, the DNA is TGTGCCAGCAGCCCCGGGACAGGGCCTCGCAATCAGCCCCAGCATTTT.